A selection of T cell receptor beta chains follows, all from one sample in a study of blood T cell repertoires in COVID-19. The protocol was immunoSEQ multiplex PCR, while the TCRdb copy is restricted to in-frame clones and leaves out a portion. The sample yields hundreds of thousands of clones, 86% seen once. The sequenced material came from peripheral blood. The origin of the receptors is a woman aged 25-40 years with active or convalescent COVID-19. The CDR3 runs from the conserved cysteine through the conserved F or W. The D gene is left open where the match is weak. Where a row states a size, it is once, few, many or the class of an expanded clone; other rows omit it.

V gene: TRBV4-1
J gene: TRBJ1-4
D gene: .
clone size: .
CDR3 DNA: TGCGCCAGCAGACCGACGTGGGGCACTAATGAAAAACTGTTTTTT
CDR3 protein: CASRPTWGTNEKLFF

V gene: TRBV5-1
J gene: TRBJ2-7
D gene: TRBD1
clone size: .
CDR3 DNA: TGCGCCAGCAGACCAAGACAGGGGGCTTCCTCCTACGAGCAGTACTTC
CDR3 protein: CASRPRQGASSYEQYF

V gene: TRBV30
J gene: TRBJ2-5
D gene: .
clone size: once
CDR3 DNA: TGTGCCTTAAGGACTAACAACAACCAAGAGACCCAGTACTTC
CDR3 protein: CALRTNNNQETQYF

V gene: TRBV11-2
J gene: TRBJ2-2
D gene: TRBD2
clone size: .
CDR3 DNA: TGTGCCAGCAGGCAACTAGCGGGGGGAGCCACCGGGGAGCTGTTTTTT
CDR3 protein: CASRQLAGGATGELFF

V gene: TRBV6-5
J gene: TRBJ1-1
D gene: .
clone size: .
CDR3 DNA: TGTGCCAGCACCGAACAGGTAATGAACACTGAAGCTTTCTTT
CDR3 protein: CASTEQVMNTEAFF

V gene: TRBV7-8
J gene: TRBJ2-2
D gene: TRBD1
clone size: .
CDR3 DNA: TGTGCCAGCAGCCCCCGGGGACAGGGCTCAGCGAACACCGGGGAGCTGTTTTTT
CDR3 protein: CASSPRGQGSANTGELFF

V gene: TRBV6-5
J gene: TRBJ1-1
D gene: .
clone size: .
CDR3 DNA: TGTGCCAGCAGCGCCAGGGGTAAAAAGGGCACTGAAGCTTTCTTT
CDR3 protein: CASSARGKKGTEAFF

V gene: TRBV5-6
J gene: TRBJ1-1
D gene: TRBD1
clone size: .
CDR3 DNA: TGTGCCAGCAGCCGACAGGGGAGGGACACTGAAGCTTTCTTT
CDR3 protein: CASSRQGRDTEAFF

V gene: TRBV5-1
J gene: TRBJ2-2
D gene: .
clone size: .
CDR3 DNA: TGCGCCAGCACCCGACTAGAGAACACCGGGGAGCTGTTTTTT
CDR3 protein: CASTRLENTGELFF

V gene: TRBV30
J gene: TRBJ2-7
D gene: .
clone size: .
CDR3 DNA: TGTGCACTACTACCGGACAACTCCTACGAGCAGTACTTC
CDR3 protein: CALLPDNSYEQYF

V gene: TRBV11-2
J gene: TRBJ1-3
D gene: .
clone size: .
CDR3 DNA: TGTGCCAGCAGCTTAGGGGTAGCTAAAGGAAACACCATATATTTT
CDR3 protein: CASSLGVAKGNTIYF

V gene: TRBV30
J gene: TRBJ2-7
D gene: .
clone size: .
CDR3 DNA: TGTGCCTGGAGTAACGGGAACGAGCAGTACTTC
CDR3 protein: CAWSNGNEQYF

V gene: TRBV13
J gene: TRBJ2-1
D gene: .
clone size: .
CDR3 DNA: TGTGCCAGCAGCTTTCTAGCGCCGAACAACTACAATGAGCAGTTCTTC
CDR3 protein: CASSFLAPNNYNEQFF

V gene: TRBV5-6
J gene: TRBJ2-3
D gene: TRBD2
clone size: .
CDR3 DNA: TGTGCCAGCAGCTTACTAGCGCCCGATACGCAGTATTTT
CDR3 protein: CASSLLAPDTQYF

V gene: TRBV5-1
J gene: TRBJ2-1
D gene: TRBD1
clone size: .
CDR3 DNA: TGCGCCAGCAGCCTGAATTGGGGACAGGGCTCCTACAATGAGCAGTTCTTC
CDR3 protein: CASSLNWGQGSYNEQFF

V gene: TRBV14
J gene: TRBJ1-6
D gene: TRBD1
clone size: .
CDR3 DNA: TGTGCCAGCAGCCAAGGTTGGACAGGGCGCGGTTCACCCCTCCACTTT
CDR3 protein: CASSQGWTGRGSPLHF

V gene: TRBV5-4
J gene: TRBJ2-2
D gene: TRBD1
clone size: .
CDR3 DNA: TGTGCCAGCAGCTTGTTTAAGGGGACAGGGTATCCCGGGGAGCTGTTTTTT
CDR3 protein: CASSLFKGTGYPGELFF

V gene: TRBV19
J gene: TRBJ2-7
D gene: .
clone size: .
CDR3 DNA: TGTGCCAGTAGTATTACATACTCCTACGAGCAGTACTTC
CDR3 protein: CASSITYSYEQYF